This passage covers 32 T cell receptor beta chains from one sample sequenced in a study of blood T cell repertoires in COVID-19. Assay: immunoSEQ multiplex PCR; the TCRdb copy retains only in-frame clones and omits some. The table shows about 300,000 clones, with approximately 84% occurring only once. Sequences were obtained from PBMCs or T cells enriched from blood (not recorded which). The receptors here all came from a young woman who had recovered from COVID-19.

There are a few counts of this clone. This sequence joins TRBV7-9 and TRBJ1-2; 7 bases map to TRBD1. The trim removed 1 base at V and 8 bases at J, leaving 7 bases unmatched. The CDR3 covers 14 residues. Germline values: CDR1 SEHNR, CDR2 FQNEAQ (reference sequence). The CDR3 loop reads CASSLDDRARGYTF. The CDR3 coding sequence is TGTGCCAGCAGCTTAGACGACAGGGCTCGCGGCTACACCTTC. The complete variable domain, with remaining parts taken from reference TRBV7-9 and TRBJ1-2, reads DTGVSQNPRHKITKRGQNVTFRCDPISEHNRLYWYRQTLGQGPEFLTYFQNEAQLEKSRLLSDRFSAERPKGSFSTLEIQRTEQGDSAMYLCASSLDDRARGYTFGSGTRLTVV.

This chain links TRBV10-2 with TRBJ1-1; D uncertain. The CDR3 consists of 14 residues. V was pared by 6 bases and J by 3 bases, with 14 bases between. Germline lookup yields CDR1 WSHSY and CDR2 SAAADI. The DNA for the CDR3 is TGCGCCAGCAGCCCTAGAGGTCTATACACTGAAGCTTTCTTT. It codes for CASSPRGLYTEAFF.

V usage is TRBV5-1 and J usage is TRBJ2-2; 9 bases are a match to TRBD2. CDR1 is SGHRS, CDR2 YFSETQ, per germline. With V trimmed by 6 bases and J by 1 base, 4 bases remained unmatched. The CDR3 covers 15 residues. In nucleotides, the CDR3 is TGCGCCAGCACCCCGACTAGCGGGAACACCGGGGAGCTGTTTTTT. It is translated as CASTPTSGNTGELFF.

The rearrangement uses TRBV3-1 (or the pseudogene TRBV3-2) and TRBJ1-2, with a possible D match to TRBD1 (6 bases). Germline values: CDR1 LGHDT, CDR2 YNNKEL (reference sequence). This CDR3 contains 13 residues. V lost 3 bases and J lost 6, with 11 bases in between. The CDR3 here is CASSHITGNGYTF. In DNA, the CDR3 is TGTGCCAGCAGCCATATAACAGGGAATGGCTACACCTTC.

V gene TRBV4-2 combines with J gene TRBJ1-1; 7 bases line up with TRBD1. The V gene's germline CDR1 is LGHNA and CDR2 YNFKEQ. This CDR3 comprises 16 residues. After removal of 0 bases from V and 3 bases from J, the junction contained 7 bases not matched to a gene. Here the CDR3 DNA reads TGTGCCAGCAGCCAAGACCACAGGGGTGGGTACACTGAAGCTTTCTTT. Amino acid sequence: CASSQDHRGGYTEAFF.

The chain joins TRBV4-2 to TRBJ1-2, with 10 bases aligning to TRBD1. The V segment lost 0 bases and the J segment 7 bases; nucleotides outside the gene matches: 5. The CDR3 is 15 residues long. CDR1 is LGHNA, CDR2 YNFKEQ, per germline. The CDR3 DNA is TGTGCCAGCAGCCAAGAGGGGGACAGGGGAGCTGGCTACACCTTC. Its translation: CASSQEGDRGAGYTF.

J is TRBJ1-2 and V is TRBV3-1 (or the pseudogene TRBV3-2), with D tentatively TRBD1 (6 bases). The CDR3 is 15 residues long. Germline CDR1 LGHDT, CDR2 YNNKEL (reference sequence). V was pared by 0 bases and J by 8 bases, with 16 bases between. The CDR3: CASSQDGRGGLGYTF. Here the CDR3 DNA reads TGTGCCAGCAGCCAAGATGGGAGAGGGGGATTGGGCTACACCTTC.

The chain joins TRBV5-4 to TRBJ2-5, with 16 nucleotides matching TRBD2. Trimming took 5 bases from V and 4 from J; bases not matched to a gene: 11. This CDR3 spans 18 amino acids. Per the germline V gene, CDR1 is SGHNT and CDR2 is YYREEE (reference sequence). Here the CDR3 DNA reads TGTGCCAGCAGTAGAAAACGGGGACTAGCGGGGGGGATAGAGACCCAGTACTTC. Amino acids: CASSRKRGLAGGIETQYF. Using reference TRBV5-4 and TRBJ2-5 for the parts outside the CDR3, the full variable domain is ETGVTQSPTHLIKTRGQQVTLRCSSQSGHNTVSWYQQALGQGPQFIFQYYREEENGRGNFPPRFSGLQFPNYSSELNVNALELDDSALYLCASSRKRGLAGGIETQYFGPGTRLLVL.

This chain connects TRBV29-1 to TRBJ2-7; the D gene is possibly TRBD1 (6 bases). This CDR3 is built from 13 residues. Germline loops: CDR1 SQVTM, CDR2 ANQGSEA. With 4 bases removed from V and 1 base from J, the gap between germline ends came to 11 bases. The CDR3 DNA reads TGCAGCGTTGCAGGGGAGAAGTCCTACGAGCAGTACTTC. Its protein is CSVAGEKSYEQYF.

The CDR3 DNA is TGTGCCACACGGGCGAGGACAAACTCCTACAATGAGCAGTTCTTC. Residues: CATRARTNSYNEQFF. The V and J genes are TRBV6-4 and TRBJ2-1, with D tentatively TRBD1 (5 bases). The CDR3 has 15 amino acids. CDR1 is MRHNA and CDR2 is SNTAGT in the germline V gene. Trimming pared 10 bases from V and 0 bases from J, leaving 16 bases between.

V and J are TRBV3-1 (or the pseudogene TRBV3-2) and TRBJ2-6, with 10 bases fitting TRBD1. The V segment lost 2 bases and the J segment 0 bases; nucleotides outside the gene matches: 7. The CDR3 has 19 amino acids. Germline CDR1 and CDR2: LGHDT and YNNKEL (reference sequence). DNA of the CDR3: TGTGCCAGCAGCCAACCGAGGACAGGGGGGTACTCTGGGGCCAACGTCCTGACTTTC. Amino acid sequence: CASSQPRTGGYSGANVLTF.

J is TRBJ1-4 and V is TRBV2, with D uncertain. The V gene's germline CDR1 is SNHLY and CDR2 FYNNEI. The CDR3 sequence is 14 residues long. V was pared by 10 bases and J by 3 bases, with 15 bases between. The CDR3, as DNA: TGTGCCACCAAGAACGTAGCGGCTAATGAAAAACTGTTTTTT. Amino acids: CATKNVAANEKLFF.

The chain joins TRBV30 to TRBJ1-5; D is possibly TRBD1 (6 bases). CDR3 length equals 13 residues. Trimming cost V 6 bases and J 3 bases, with 12 bases left between them. Germline V CDR1 and CDR2: GTSNPN, SVGIG (reference sequence). CDR3 protein: CACTTGFNQPQHF. The DNA for the CDR3 is TGTGCCTGTACGACAGGATTCAATCAGCCCCAGCATTTT. The variable domain in full, completed from reference TRBV30 and TRBJ1-5, reads SQTIHQWPATLVQPVGSPLSLECTVEGTSNPNLYWYRQAAGRGLQLLFYSVGIGQISSEVPQNLSASRPQDRQFILSSKKLLLSDSGFYLCACTTGFNQPQHFGDGTRLSIL.

The chain uses TRBV7-7 and TRBJ2-2; tentative D call: TRBD2 (5 bases). V shed 1 base and J shed 4 bases, with 10 bases lying between them. Per germline, CDR1 SSHAT and CDR2 FNYEAQ (reference sequence). CDR3 length: 15 amino acids. The CDR3 DNA follows: TGTGCCAGCAGCTTAGTAGCGAGCCCCACCGGGGAGCTGTTTTTT. It is translated as CASSLVASPTGELFF.

The genes are TRBV30 and TRBJ1-5; 7 bases map to TRBD1. CDR1 and CDR2 from the germline V gene are GTSNPN and SVGIG (reference sequence). J lost 9 bases, V lost 2 bases, and 10 bases had no gene match. This CDR3 has 14 amino acids. This CDR3 reads CAWSTNRGRGPQHF. Written as DNA, the CDR3 is TGTGCCTGGAGTACAAACAGGGGCCGGGGGCCCCAGCATTTT.

This clone has only one observation. The chain couples TRBV28 to TRBJ2-5; 9 bases agree with TRBD1. After removal of 5 bases from V and 5 bases from J, the junction contained 9 bases not matched to a gene. CDR1 is MDHEN and CDR2 is SYDVKM in the germline V gene. CDR3 length: 15 amino acids. The CDR3 bases are TGTGCCAGCAGTCCAAAACAGGGGGCAGGGGAGACCCAGTACTTC. Residues: CASSPKQGAGETQYF.

This clone was found once. The chain combines TRBV3-1 (or the pseudogene TRBV3-2) with TRBJ2-5, with D possibly being TRBD2 (5 bases). Between the trimmed V and J ends, which lost 3 bases and 5 bases, there was a span of 19 bases. Germline loops: CDR1 LGHDT, CDR2 YNNKEL (reference sequence). The CDR3 is made up of 16 amino acids. The CDR3 region has the DNA TGTGCCAGCAGCCAGTCAAGACGTGGAGGTGTGGAGACCCAGTACTTC. Its protein is CASSQSRRGGVETQYF.

The chain recombines TRBV5-4 with TRBJ2-7; 8 nucleotides align to TRBD1. The CDR3 is made up of 13 amino acids. Germline V gene lookup returns CDR1 SGHNT and CDR2 YYREEE (reference sequence). Trimming cost V 3 bases and J 2 bases; bases outside gene matches: 1. In DNA, the CDR3 is TGTGCCAGCAGCTGGGGACAGGCCTACGAGCAGTACTTC. Translated, it gives CASSWGQAYEQYF. The whole variable domain, filled in from reference TRBV5-4 and TRBJ2-7, reads ETGVTQSPTHLIKTRGQQVTLRCSSQSGHNTVSWYQQALGQGPQFIFQYYREEENGRGNFPPRFSGLQFPNYSSELNVNALELDDSALYLCASSWGQAYEQYFGPGTRLTVT.

The chain employs TRBV19 and TRBJ2-5, with D tentatively TRBD1 (6 bases). CDR3 length equals 13 residues. Germline V gene sequence: CDR1 LNHDA, CDR2 SQIVND (reference sequence). Deletions cut 5 bases from V and 5 bases from J, with 12 bases between. Here the CDR3 DNA reads TGTGCCAGTAGTTTACAGGGAAGGGAGACCCAGTACTTC. This encodes CASSLQGRETQYF.

The V and J genes are TRBV27 and TRBJ2-1; D is possibly TRBD2 (5 bases). The germline CDR1 and CDR2 sequences are MNHEY and SMNVEV (reference sequence). Trimming removed 2 bases at V and 1 base at J, with 9 bases between. This CDR3 has 15 residues. CDR3 coding DNA: TGTGCCAGCAGTTTACGCGGGTTTTCCTACAATGAGCAGTTCTTC. It specifies CASSLRGFSYNEQFF.

CDR3 sequence reads: CAWSRDTGELFF. The CDR3 coding sequence is TGTGCCTGGAGTAGAGACACCGGGGAGCTGTTTTTT. The chain joins TRBV30 to TRBJ2-2; D gene unclear. CDR1 is GTSNPN and CDR2 is SVGIG in the germline V gene (reference sequence). V was shortened by 2 bases and J by 3 bases, with 4 bases between the two germline ends. The CDR3 sequence is 12 residues long.

This chain joins TRBV9 and TRBJ1-2; D perhaps matches TRBD1 (6 bases). This CDR3 has 13 amino acids. Trimming left V 1 base short and J 8 bases short, with 12 bases between. The V gene's germline CDR1 is SGDLS and CDR2 YYNGEE. The CDR3 region has the DNA TGTGCCAGCAGCGTATGGGGGCAAGGAGGCTACACCTTC. This sequence encodes CASSVWGQGGYTF.

The V and J genes are TRBV6-5 and TRBJ1-6, with 7 bases lining up with TRBD1. The V segment lost 6 bases and the J segment 7 bases; nucleotides outside the gene matches: 9. The CDR3 covers 15 residues. The V gene's germline CDR1 is MNHEY and CDR2 SVGAGI. CDR3 residues: CASRDTGAGNSPLHF. The CDR3 DNA sequence: TGTGCCAGCAGGGATACAGGGGCAGGGAATTCACCCCTCCACTTT.

The chain links TRBV10-3 to TRBJ1-4, with TRBD1 matching 9 bases. V trimming: 6 bases; J trimming: 0 bases; junction bases outside the gene matches: 14. The germline V gene has CDR1 ENHRY and CDR2 SYGVKD. The CDR3 consists of 19 residues. DNA of the CDR3: TGTGCCATCAGCCCAGCTCGGGACAGGGCGCGGGCAACTAATGAAAAACTGTTTTTT. Translating gives CAISPARDRARATNEKLFF.

This chain joins TRBV5-1 and TRBJ1-1, with a tentative D call TRBD1 (6 bases). CDR1 is SGHRS and CDR2 is YFSETQ in the germline V gene. The CDR3 runs 14 residues. The germline V and J ends were trimmed by 4 bases and 0 bases, with 10 bases remaining between them. DNA of the CDR3: TGCGCCAGCAGCAACCAGGGGATGAACACTGAAGCTTTCTTT. Translating it yields CASSNQGMNTEAFF.

V and J are TRBV30 and TRBJ1-4, with a weak D call TRBD1 (6 bases). Germline CDR1 and CDR2: GTSNPN and SVGIG (reference sequence). Trimming removed 2 bases at V and 5 bases at J, with 15 bases between. CDR3 length: 15 amino acids. The CDR3 loop is CAWSYPGGRNEKLFF. The CDR3 DNA reads TGTGCCTGGAGTTACCCGGGGGGCCGAAATGAAAAACTGTTTTTT. Full variable domain (remainder filled in from reference TRBV30 and TRBJ1-4): SQTIHQWPATLVQPVGSPLSLECTVEGTSNPNLYWYRQAAGRGLQLLFYSVGIGQISSEVPQNLSASRPQDRQFILSSKKLLLSDSGFYLCAWSYPGGRNEKLFFGSGTQLSVL.

V is TRBV29-1 and J is TRBJ1-6; TRBD1 is a possible D gene (5 bases). V lost 3 bases to trimming and J lost 5 bases, with 20 bases between them. Germline CDR1 and CDR2: SQVTM and ANQGSEA. The CDR3 runs 17 residues. DNA for the CDR3: TGCAGCGTTGACCGACCTACTGACAGAACCAATAATTCACCCCTCCACTTT. Translated: CSVDRPTDRTNNSPLHF.

This clone was counted between two and nine times. The chain uses TRBV10-2 and TRBJ1-2; the D is unclear. The CDR3 contains 12 residues. V was cut by 4 bases and J by 4 bases, with 7 bases left in between. The germline V gene has CDR1 WSHSY and CDR2 SAAADI. The CDR3 loop is CASSVGSYGYTF. Written as DNA, the CDR3 is TGCGCCAGCAGTGTGGGCAGCTATGGCTACACCTTC.

This clone is a singleton in its sample. This CDR3 is CASSEDIGSQPQHF. CDR3 bases: TGTGCCAGCAGTGAGGACATAGGTTCTCAGCCCCAGCATTTT. This chain joins TRBV6-1 and TRBJ1-5; D is perhaps TRBD1 (5 bases). Germline lookup yields CDR1 MNHNS and CDR2 SASEGT. V was shortened by 3 bases and J by 6 bases, with 12 bases between the two germline ends. This CDR3 contains 14 residues.

This chain joins TRBV3-1 (or the pseudogene TRBV3-2) and TRBJ1-2; D may be TRBD1 (6 bases). Trimming left V 4 bases short and J 6 bases short, with 12 bases between. Germline-derived CDR1 and CDR2 are LGHDT and YNNKEL (reference sequence). This CDR3 has 13 residues. As DNA, the CDR3 is TGTGCCAGCAGCCCCATCCGGGACAATGGCTACACCTTC. The encoded protein is CASSPIRDNGYTF.

The chain links TRBV27 to TRBJ2-1, with D possibly matching TRBD1 (6 bases). This CDR3 is built from 15 residues. Germline values: CDR1 MNHEY, CDR2 SMNVEV (reference sequence). The V end lost 3 bases, the J end lost 5 bases, and 14 bases lay between the germline ends. This CDR3 reads CASSLGQGNHNEQFF. CDR3 DNA: TGTGCCAGCAGTTTGGGGCAGGGGAACCACAATGAGCAGTTCTTC.

V usage is TRBV10-3 and J usage is TRBJ1-4; D is perhaps TRBD1 (6 bases). Germline-derived CDR1 and CDR2 are ENHRY and SYGVKD. Trimming cost V 0 bases and J 8 bases, with 13 bases left between them. The CDR3 consists of 15 residues. The DNA for the CDR3 is TGTGCCATCAGTGAGTCAAAGGGGGGGCAGGAAAAACTGTTTTTT. This translates into CAISESKGGQEKLFF.